This T cell receptor beta chain was recovered during a study of blood T cells in healthy people across ages. The study's findings and limits: As naive T cell percentage varied, TCR beta diversity correlated strongly with it. Unsorted PBMCs prevented conclusive naive versus antigen-experienced comparison.

Comments on this clonotype: Its antigen is not known.

Extraction yielded at least 6 micrograms of total RNA per sample. For the second PCR, which ran for about 7 to 11 cycles, a sample-barcoded 5' primer and a J-beta primer mix were used. Via MiXCR, TCRdb re-called the 5' RACE reads, giving one row per CDR3 protein. Counted here are about 970,000 distinct CDR3 sequences, roughly half occurring once; the ten biggest clones make up about 21%. This clonotype was sampled from a woman aged 60 to 75 in good health. Specimen: blood.

The CDR3 is CASSRFLNQPQHF. The CDR3 nucleotides are TGTGCCAGCAGTAGGTTTCTCAATCAGCCCCAGCATTTT. The V and J genes are TRBV27 and TRBJ1-5; no reliable D call. Germline lookup yields CDR1 MNHEY and CDR2 SMNVEV (reference sequence). Trimming pared 5 bases from V and 3 bases from J, leaving 8 bases between. There are 13 residues in the CDR3.